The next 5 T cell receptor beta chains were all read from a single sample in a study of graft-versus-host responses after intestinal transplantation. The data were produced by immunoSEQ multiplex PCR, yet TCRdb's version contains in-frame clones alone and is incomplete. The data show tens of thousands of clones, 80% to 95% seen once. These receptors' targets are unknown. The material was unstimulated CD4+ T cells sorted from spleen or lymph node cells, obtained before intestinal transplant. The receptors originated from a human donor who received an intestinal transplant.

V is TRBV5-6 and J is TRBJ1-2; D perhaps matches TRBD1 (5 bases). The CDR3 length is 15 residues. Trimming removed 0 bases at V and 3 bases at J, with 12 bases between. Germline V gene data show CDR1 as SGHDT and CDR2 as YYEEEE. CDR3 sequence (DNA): TGTGCCAGCAGCTTGGAGAGTTGGGGCGACTATGGCTACACCTTC. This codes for CASSLESWGDYGYTF. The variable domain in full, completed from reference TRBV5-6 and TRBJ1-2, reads DAGVTQSPTHLIKTRGQQVTLRCSPKSGHDTVSWYQQALGQGPQFIFQYYEEEERQRGNFPDRFSGHQFPNYSSELNVNALLLGDSALYLCASSLESWGDYGYTFGSGTRLTVV.

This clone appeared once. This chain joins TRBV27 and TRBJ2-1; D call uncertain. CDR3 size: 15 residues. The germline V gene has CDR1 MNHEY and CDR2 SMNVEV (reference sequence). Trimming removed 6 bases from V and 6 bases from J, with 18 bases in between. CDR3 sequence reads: CASRLLQPVSNEQFF. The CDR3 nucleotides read TGTGCCAGCAGATTGCTCCAACCAGTCTCCAATGAGCAGTTCTTC.

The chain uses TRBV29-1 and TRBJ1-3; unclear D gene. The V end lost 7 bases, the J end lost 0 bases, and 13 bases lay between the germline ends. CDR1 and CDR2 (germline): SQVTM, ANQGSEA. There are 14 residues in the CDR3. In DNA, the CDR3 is TGCAGCGCAAGGGAACTGGGCTCTGGAAACACCATATATTTT. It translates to CSARELGSGNTIYF.

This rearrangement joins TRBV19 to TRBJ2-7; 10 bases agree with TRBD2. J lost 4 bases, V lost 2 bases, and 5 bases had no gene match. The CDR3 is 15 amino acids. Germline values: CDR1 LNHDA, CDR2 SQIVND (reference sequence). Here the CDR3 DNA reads TGTGCCAGTAGTATAAATCTAGCGGGAGCGTACGAGCAGTACTTC. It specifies CASSINLAGAYEQYF. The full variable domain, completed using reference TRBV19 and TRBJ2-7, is DGGITQSPKYLFRKEGQNVTLSCEQNLNHDAMYWYRQDPGQGLRLIYYSQIVNDFQKGDIAEGYSVSREKKESFPLTVTSAQKNPTAFYLCASSINLAGAYEQYFGPGTRLTVT.

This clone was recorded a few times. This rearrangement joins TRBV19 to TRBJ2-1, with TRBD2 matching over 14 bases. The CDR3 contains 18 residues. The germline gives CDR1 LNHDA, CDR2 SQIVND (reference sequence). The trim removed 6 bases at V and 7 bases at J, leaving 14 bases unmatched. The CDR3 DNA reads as TGTGCCAGTAGCCCCAGGGGGGGACTAGCGGGAGTAGGGAATGAGCAGTTCTTC. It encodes CASSPRGGLAGVGNEQFF.